A selection of T cell receptor beta chains follows, all from one sample in a study of T cells in Graves' hyperthyroidism and ophthalmopathy. TCRdb re-called the multiplex PCR reads through MiXCR, storing one row per CDR3 protein. The sample contains more than 450,000 distinct CDR3 sequences, 15% to 20% of which appear only once. The sample taken for sequencing was blood. These receptors were taken from a man aged 40-50 years with Graves' ophthalmopathy. Both conserved end residues are part of each CDR3. D genes are given only for firm matches. Only some rows state a clone size, as once, few, many or a class for expanded clones.

D gene: TRBD2
clone size: .
J gene: TRBJ2-7
V gene: TRBV2
CDR3 length: 15
CDR3 DNA: TGTGCCACCGGGACTAGCGGGCCACGGGACTACGAGCAGTACTTC
CDR3 protein: CATGTSGPRDYEQYF

D gene: TRBD1
clone size: .
J gene: TRBJ2-7
V gene: TRBV3-1
CDR3 length: 14
CDR3 DNA: TGTGCCAGCAGGCCCGGGACAGGGTACTACGAGCAGTACTTC
CDR3 protein: CASRPGTGYYEQYF

D gene: TRBD2
clone size: .
J gene: TRBJ2-3
V gene: TRBV7-8
CDR3 length: 18
CDR3 DNA: TGTGCCAGCAGCCTACCGGGACTAGCGGGCGCTAGCACAGATACGCAGTATTTT
CDR3 protein: CASSLPGLAGASTDTQYF

D gene: TRBD1
clone size: few
J gene: TRBJ1-2
V gene: TRBV20-1
CDR3 length: 14
CDR3 DNA: TGCAGTGCTTCTCGCGTACAGGGGCCATATGGCTACACCTTC
CDR3 protein: CSASRVQGPYGYTF

D gene: .
clone size: many
J gene: TRBJ2-3
V gene: TRBV20-1
CDR3 length: 15
CDR3 DNA: TGCAGTGCTAGAGATTTGGAGGGTAGGACAGATACGCAGTATTTT
CDR3 protein: CSARDLEGRTDTQYF

D gene: TRBD1
clone size: many
J gene: TRBJ1-4
V gene: TRBV3-1
CDR3 length: 15
CDR3 DNA: TGTGCCAGCAGCCGATTAGACAGGGGGCCTGAAAAACTGTTTTTT
CDR3 protein: CASSRLDRGPEKLFF

D gene: .
clone size: many
J gene: TRBJ2-1
V gene: TRBV27
CDR3 length: 12
CDR3 DNA: TGTGCCAGCAGTTTCGACAGCAATGAGCAGTTCTTC
CDR3 protein: CASSFDSNEQFF

D gene: TRBD2
clone size: few
J gene: TRBJ2-7
V gene: TRBV28
CDR3 length: 13
CDR3 DNA: TGTGCCAGCAGTTTACCTAGCGGCTACGAGCAGTACTTC
CDR3 protein: CASSLPSGYEQYF

D gene: .
clone size: many
J gene: TRBJ1-1
V gene: TRBV20-1
CDR3 length: 12
CDR3 DNA: TGCAGTGCTTTGGGGGACGGCACTGAAGCTTTCTTT
CDR3 protein: CSALGDGTEAFF

D gene: TRBD2
clone size: few
J gene: TRBJ2-1
V gene: TRBV10-2
CDR3 length: 17
CDR3 DNA: TGCGCCAGCAGTGACCCGACTAGCGGGGGGGAATACAATGAGCAGTTCTTC
CDR3 protein: CASSDPTSGGEYNEQFF

D gene: TRBD2
clone size: many
J gene: TRBJ2-1
V gene: TRBV11-1
CDR3 length: 18
CDR3 DNA: TGTGCCAGCAGCTTAGCGCCCACGGGACTAGCGGGAACAAATGAGCAGTTCTTC
CDR3 protein: CASSLAPTGLAGTNEQFF

D gene: .
clone size: .
J gene: TRBJ1-1
V gene: TRBV9
CDR3 length: 15
CDR3 DNA: TGTGCCAGCAGCGTCAGTACCTTGCTGAACACTGAAGCTTTCTTT
CDR3 protein: CASSVSTLLNTEAFF

D gene: TRBD1
clone size: many
J gene: TRBJ1-2
V gene: TRBV28
CDR3 length: 14
CDR3 DNA: TGTGCCAGCAGTGAGGGACAGGGGGCCTATGGCTACACCTTC
CDR3 protein: CASSEGQGAYGYTF

D gene: .
clone size: many
J gene: TRBJ2-3
V gene: TRBV11-2
CDR3 length: 15
CDR3 DNA: TGTGCCAGCAGCTTAGATCTCGGGGTGGCAGATACGCAGTATTTT
CDR3 protein: CASSLDLGVADTQYF

D gene: TRBD1
clone size: .
J gene: TRBJ1-3
V gene: TRBV6-2/TRBV6-3
CDR3 length: 16
CDR3 DNA: TGTGCCAGCAGTTACTTGGGACAGTCGGCAAGAAACACCATATATTTT
CDR3 protein: CASSYLGQSARNTIYF

D gene: .
clone size: many
J gene: TRBJ2-1
V gene: TRBV5-1
CDR3 length: 15
CDR3 DNA: TGCGCCAGCAGCTTGGCCACGAAACCGGGCGATGAGCAGTTCTTC
CDR3 protein: CASSLATKPGDEQFF

D gene: TRBD2
clone size: few
J gene: TRBJ2-2
V gene: TRBV15
CDR3 length: 18
CDR3 DNA: TGTGCCACCAGCACTCCCCTGGGGACTAGCGGGAGACCCGGGGAGCTGTTTTTT
CDR3 protein: CATSTPLGTSGRPGELFF

D gene: TRBD2
clone size: many
J gene: TRBJ2-7
V gene: TRBV20-1
CDR3 length: 15
CDR3 DNA: TGCAGTGCTCCTACTCCGGGACTAGCGGGGCGGGAGCAGTACTTC
CDR3 protein: CSAPTPGLAGREQYF

D gene: TRBD1
clone size: many
J gene: TRBJ2-7
V gene: TRBV7-8
CDR3 length: 16
CDR3 DNA: TGTGCCAGCAGCTATGACCAGGGACAGGGAGACTACGAGCAGTACTTC
CDR3 protein: CASSYDQGQGDYEQYF

D gene: TRBD1
clone size: few
J gene: TRBJ1-4
V gene: TRBV5-1
CDR3 length: 13
CDR3 DNA: TGCGCCAGCAGCTTGGACAGGGGTGAAAAACTGTTTTTT
CDR3 protein: CASSLDRGEKLFF

D gene: TRBD1
clone size: many
J gene: TRBJ1-2
V gene: TRBV28
CDR3 length: 15
CDR3 DNA: TGTGCCAGCAGTCCCCCGGGACAGGGTTTCTATGGCTACACCTTC
CDR3 protein: CASSPPGQGFYGYTF

D gene: .
clone size: many
J gene: TRBJ2-3
V gene: TRBV3-1
CDR3 length: 11
CDR3 DNA: TGTGCCAGCAGCCAACAAGATACGCAGTATTTT
CDR3 protein: CASSQQDTQYF

D gene: .
clone size: many
J gene: TRBJ2-4
V gene: TRBV20-1
CDR3 length: 15
CDR3 DNA: TGCAGTGCTAGAGATGGGGGAACAGGGTGGTACATTCAGTACTTC
CDR3 protein: CSARDGGTGWYIQYF

D gene: TRBD2
clone size: .
J gene: TRBJ2-3
V gene: TRBV5-1
CDR3 length: 16
CDR3 DNA: TGCGCCAGCAGCTCCCGGACTAGCGGGAGAACAGATACGCAGTATTTT
CDR3 protein: CASSSRTSGRTDTQYF

D gene: TRBD2
clone size: once
J gene: TRBJ2-3
V gene: TRBV6-1
CDR3 length: 16
CDR3 DNA: TGTGCCAGCAGCCGAACTAGCGGGGGGGCCGAAGATACGCAGTATTTT
CDR3 protein: CASSRTSGGAEDTQYF

D gene: TRBD2
clone size: .
J gene: TRBJ2-5
V gene: TRBV7-7
CDR3 length: 17
CDR3 DNA: TGTGCTAGCAGCTCCACTGGACTAGCGGGAGGCCAAGAGACCCAGTACTTC
CDR3 protein: CASSSTGLAGGQETQYF

D gene: TRBD2
clone size: .
J gene: TRBJ2-1
V gene: TRBV5-1
CDR3 length: 15
CDR3 DNA: TGTGCCAGCGGCTTGGTAGCGGGAGCACACAATGAGCAGTTCTTC
CDR3 protein: CASGLVAGAHNEQFF

D gene: .
clone size: few
J gene: TRBJ1-2
V gene: TRBV20-1
CDR3 length: 14
CDR3 DNA: TGCAGTGCTAGAGGACAGTTGGCGGCGTTCCGCTACACCTTC
CDR3 protein: CSARGQLAAFRYTF

D gene: .
clone size: .
J gene: TRBJ1-4
V gene: TRBV19
CDR3 length: 15
CDR3 DNA: TGTGCCAGTAGCCCCCCTGGGTCATGGAGTGAAAAACTGTTTTTT
CDR3 protein: CASSPPGSWSEKLFF

D gene: TRBD1
clone size: many
J gene: TRBJ2-2
V gene: TRBV7-2
CDR3 length: 15
CDR3 DNA: TGTGCCAGCAGCCTCTACAGGGGTCCAACCGGGGAGCTGTTTTTT
CDR3 protein: CASSLYRGPTGELFF

D gene: TRBD1
clone size: few
J gene: TRBJ2-5
V gene: TRBV10-3
CDR3 length: 16
CDR3 DNA: TGTGCCATCAGTGACCAACAGGGACAGTACCAAGAGACCCAGTACTTC
CDR3 protein: CAISDQQGQYQETQYF

D gene: .
clone size: many
J gene: TRBJ2-3
V gene: TRBV7-2
CDR3 length: 15
CDR3 DNA: TGTGCCAGCGCCAACCACCCGGGACTTACAGATACGCAGTATTTT
CDR3 protein: CASANHPGLTDTQYF

D gene: TRBD1
clone size: .
J gene: TRBJ1-1
V gene: TRBV2
CDR3 length: 15
CDR3 DNA: TGTGCCAGCAGTCCTGGACAGGGGGCGGTCACTGAAGCTTTCTTT
CDR3 protein: CASSPGQGAVTEAFF

D gene: .
clone size: many
J gene: TRBJ2-7
V gene: TRBV28
CDR3 length: 11
CDR3 DNA: TGTGCCAGCGGAGGGATTTACGAGCAGTACTTC
CDR3 protein: CASGGIYEQYF

D gene: TRBD1
clone size: many
J gene: TRBJ2-3
V gene: TRBV3-1
CDR3 length: 15
CDR3 DNA: TGTGCCAGCAGCCTACGGACAGGTTACACAGATACGCAGTATTTT
CDR3 protein: CASSLRTGYTDTQYF

D gene: .
clone size: many
J gene: TRBJ2-5
V gene: TRBV12-3/TRBV12-4
CDR3 length: 13
CDR3 DNA: TGTGCCAGCAGCCTACTAGGTCGAGAGACCCAGTACTTC
CDR3 protein: CASSLLGRETQYF

D gene: .
clone size: many
J gene: TRBJ1-1
V gene: TRBV2
CDR3 length: 12
CDR3 DNA: TGTGCCAGCAGTGGTGCCCTAGGTGAAGCTTTCTTT
CDR3 protein: CASSGALGEAFF

D gene: TRBD1
clone size: .
J gene: TRBJ1-2
V gene: TRBV10-3
CDR3 length: 18
CDR3 DNA: TGTGCCATCAGTGAGACCAAAAGGACAGGGTTCGGGGACTATGGCTACACCTTC
CDR3 protein: CAISETKRTGFGDYGYTF

D gene: .
clone size: .
J gene: TRBJ2-7
V gene: TRBV28
CDR3 length: 14
CDR3 DNA: TGTGCCAGCAGCCCTCCAGGGTGGCGTGTAGAGCAGTACTTC
CDR3 protein: CASSPPGWRVEQYF

D gene: .
clone size: many
J gene: TRBJ1-2
V gene: TRBV6-1
CDR3 length: 14
CDR3 DNA: TGTGCCAGCAGTTTGTTACAGGGTGGGGATGGCTACACCTTC
CDR3 protein: CASSLLQGGDGYTF